The present entry profiles one T cell receptor (beta chain) with its context. What it binds is not known. The CDR3 sequence is 14 residues long. Germline lookup yields CDR1 SGHTA and CDR2 FQGNSA. Trimming left V 5 bases short and J 0 bases short, with 10 bases between. TCRdb's table, derived via immunoSEQ multiplex PCR, lists solely in-frame clones and lacks some. Altogether about 70,000 clones are present, about 84% being singletons, with the ten largest covering about 6.3%. These data originate in a study of OX40 agonist ivuxolimab in advanced cancers. Study outcomes and limitations: In the 0.1 to 3.0 mg/kg range, CD4+ and CD8+ blood T cells had expanded clonally by week 6.

The sequence was collected from an adult with an advanced solid tumor such as melanoma, head and neck, liver or kidney cancer. This sample comprised CD4+ or CD8+ T cells sorted from blood, obtained in a trial of the OX40 agonist ivuxolimab. This chain uses TRBV7-2 with TRBJ1-2, with D hard to call. CDR3 DNA: TGTGCCAGCAGCCCCCTTGAGACTAACTATGGCTACACCTTC. Translation: CASSPLETNYGYTF.